This T cell receptor (beta chain) comes out of a study of T cells in localized non-small cell lung cancer. Data came from immunoSEQ multiplex PCR; TCRdb stores just in-frame clones and leaves some out. The table records under 65,000 clones, around 86% of them present only once. Germline CDR1 KGHSH, CDR2 LQKENI. The V segment lost 3 bases and the J segment 1 base; nucleotides outside the gene matches: 5. There are 16 residues in the CDR3. The chain employs TRBV18 and TRBJ2-3; 9 bases match TRBD2. The clonotype originates from a female donor at least 60 years old with stage II squamous cell lung carcinoma. The sequences come from peripheral blood, collected before any cancer treatment. Written as DNA, the CDR3 is TGTGCCAGCTCACCTTTGTTAGCGGGGGGCACAGATACGCAGTATTTT. It is translated as CASSPLLAGGTDTQYF. The full variable domain, in which reference TRBV18 and TRBJ2-3 provide the parts outside the CDR3, is NAGVMQNPRHLVRRRGQEARLRCSPMKGHSHVYWYRQLPEEGLKFMVYLQKENIIDESGMPKERFSAEFPKEGPSILRIQQVVRGDSAAYFCASSPLLAGGTDTQYFGPGTRLTVL.